This T cell receptor beta chain was recorded in a study of blood T cell repertoires in COVID-19. Study details: Acute-phase and convalescent COVID-19 samples originated in the United States, Italy and Spain.

As originally analysed: The assay estimated nucleated cells by amplifying reference gene primers. Assay used: immunoSEQ multiplex PCR; TCRdb lists only in-frame clones, some missing. Clonal size and the V and J genes are those of that table, whereas D and trimming came from the DNA. The table records over 250,000 clones, roughly 88% of them present only once. V dropped 6 bases and J dropped 2; count of bases not matched to a gene: 7. The CDR3 contains 15 residues. Per germline, CDR1 MNHNY and CDR2 SVGAGI (reference sequence). V is TRBV6-6 and J is TRBJ2-7; 10 positions agree with TRBD1. Sequenced: peripheral blood. The sequence derives from a woman younger than 45 with acute or convalescent COVID-19. The CDR3 region is CASSPRTGGPYEQYF. The CDR3 DNA follows: TGTGCCAGCAGCCCTCGGACAGGGGGTCCCTACGAGCAGTACTTC.